This entry is about one TCR beta chain. The data belong to a study of blood T cell repertoires in COVID-19. Study overall: Samples representing acute and convalescent COVID-19 were sourced from the United States, Italy and Spain. T cells, B-cell-depleted T cells, or PBMCs provided the cDNA or gDNA that served as material.

J was trimmed by 7 bases and V by 4 bases; bases with no gene match: 5. The V gene's germline CDR1 is MDHEN and CDR2 SYDVKM. This CDR3 is built from 13 residues. Under the authors' procedure: Reference gene primers were amplified, and this amplification served to estimate nucleated cell counts. Here immunoSEQ multiplex PCR was the method, and the copy in TCRdb shows in-frame clones only, minus some. V, J and clone size derive from that table, while D and trimming were established from the DNA sequence. The table has approximately 85,000 clones, roughly nine tenths seen once; the top ten hold about 2%.

V gene TRBV28 combines with J gene TRBJ2-5; 8 bases fit TRBD1. The sequencing input was peripheral blood. The TCR was taken from a man aged 45-65 years with acute or convalescent COVID-19. The CDR3 is CASSSGQGRTQYF. CDR3 coding DNA: TGTGCCAGCAGTTCTGGACAGGGTAGGACCCAGTACTTC.